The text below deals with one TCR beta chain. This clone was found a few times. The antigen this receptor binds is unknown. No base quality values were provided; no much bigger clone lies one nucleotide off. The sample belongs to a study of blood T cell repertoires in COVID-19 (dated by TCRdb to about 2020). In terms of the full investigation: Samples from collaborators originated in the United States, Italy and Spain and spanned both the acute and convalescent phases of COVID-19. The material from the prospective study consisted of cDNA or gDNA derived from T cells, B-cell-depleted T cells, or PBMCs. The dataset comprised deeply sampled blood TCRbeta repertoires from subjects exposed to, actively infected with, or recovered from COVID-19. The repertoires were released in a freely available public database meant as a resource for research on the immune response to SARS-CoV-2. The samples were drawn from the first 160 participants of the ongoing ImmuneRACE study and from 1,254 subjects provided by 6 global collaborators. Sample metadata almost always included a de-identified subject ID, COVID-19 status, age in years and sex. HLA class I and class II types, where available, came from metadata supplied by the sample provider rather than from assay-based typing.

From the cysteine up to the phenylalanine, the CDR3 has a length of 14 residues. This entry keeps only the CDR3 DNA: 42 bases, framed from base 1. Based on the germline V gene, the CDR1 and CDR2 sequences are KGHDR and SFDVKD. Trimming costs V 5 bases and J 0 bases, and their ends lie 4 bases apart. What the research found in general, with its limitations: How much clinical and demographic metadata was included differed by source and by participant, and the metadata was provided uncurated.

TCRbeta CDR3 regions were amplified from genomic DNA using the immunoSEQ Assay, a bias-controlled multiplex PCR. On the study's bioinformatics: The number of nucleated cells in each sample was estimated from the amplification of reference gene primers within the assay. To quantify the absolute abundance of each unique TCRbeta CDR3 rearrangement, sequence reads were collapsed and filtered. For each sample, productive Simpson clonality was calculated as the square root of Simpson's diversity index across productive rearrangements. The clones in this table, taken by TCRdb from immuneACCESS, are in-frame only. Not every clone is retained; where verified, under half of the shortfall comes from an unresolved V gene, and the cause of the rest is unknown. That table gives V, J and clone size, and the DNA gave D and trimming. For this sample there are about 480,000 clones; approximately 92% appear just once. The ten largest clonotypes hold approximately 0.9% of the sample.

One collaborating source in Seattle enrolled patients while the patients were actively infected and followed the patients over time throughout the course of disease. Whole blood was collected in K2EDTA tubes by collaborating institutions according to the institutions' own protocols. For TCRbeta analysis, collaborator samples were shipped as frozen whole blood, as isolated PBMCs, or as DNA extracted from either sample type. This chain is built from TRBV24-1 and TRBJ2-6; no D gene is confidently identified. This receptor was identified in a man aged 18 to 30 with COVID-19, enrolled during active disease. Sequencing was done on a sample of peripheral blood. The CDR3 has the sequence CATSGASGANVLTF. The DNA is TGTGCCACCAGTGGGGCCTCTGGGGCCAACGTCCTGACTTTC.